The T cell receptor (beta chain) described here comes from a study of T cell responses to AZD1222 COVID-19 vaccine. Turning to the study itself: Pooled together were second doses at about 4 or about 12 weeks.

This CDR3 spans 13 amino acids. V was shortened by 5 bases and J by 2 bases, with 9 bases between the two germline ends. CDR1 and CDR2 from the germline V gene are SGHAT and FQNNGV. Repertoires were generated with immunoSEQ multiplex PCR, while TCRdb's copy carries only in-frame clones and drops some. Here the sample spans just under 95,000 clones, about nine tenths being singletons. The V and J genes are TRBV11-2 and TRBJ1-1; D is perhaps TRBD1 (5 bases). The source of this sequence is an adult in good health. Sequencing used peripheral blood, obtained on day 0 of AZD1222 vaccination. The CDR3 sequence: CASSVDRNTEAFF. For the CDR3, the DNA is TGTGCCAGCAGCGTTGACAGAAACACTGAAGCTTTCTTT.